Sequencing of this T cell receptor (beta chain) was carried out in a study of T cells in Graves' hyperthyroidism and ophthalmopathy. Study in general: Peripheral blood samples were taken at initial diagnosis, prior to any treatment.

Under 3 months was the duration of disease in ophthalmopathy patients, who also had a Clinical Activity Score of at least 3 and a NOSPECS grade of at least 4. Based on clinical symptoms, serum thyroxine and TRAb, thyroid ultrasound and orbital computed tomography, diagnoses were reached. Germline trimming cut 6 bases from V and 6 bases from J; bases unmatched to any gene: 5. This CDR3 spans 14 amino acids. Germline V lookup: CDR1 LNHDA, CDR2 SQIVND (reference sequence). This clonotype was found many times. Antigen: not known. RNA transcripts gave rise to amplified TCR beta CDR3 regions. The HTBI primer set was used in a first-round RT-PCR of the TCR CDR3. TCRdb re-called the multiplex PCR reads through MiXCR, storing one row per CDR3 protein. This sample has more than 500,000 distinct CDR3 sequences, with approximately 14% found just once. Study-wide results and limits: Blood samples included most of the expanded thyroid clonotypes exceeding 0.001.

The TCR comes from a woman aged 40 to 49 with Graves' ophthalmopathy. The chain employs TRBV19 and TRBJ2-5, with 12 bases identical to TRBD2. The specimen was blood. CDR3 in DNA: TGTGCCAGTAGCGCGACTAGCGGGAGCCAGACCCAGTACTTC. Translated, it gives CASSATSGSQTQYF.